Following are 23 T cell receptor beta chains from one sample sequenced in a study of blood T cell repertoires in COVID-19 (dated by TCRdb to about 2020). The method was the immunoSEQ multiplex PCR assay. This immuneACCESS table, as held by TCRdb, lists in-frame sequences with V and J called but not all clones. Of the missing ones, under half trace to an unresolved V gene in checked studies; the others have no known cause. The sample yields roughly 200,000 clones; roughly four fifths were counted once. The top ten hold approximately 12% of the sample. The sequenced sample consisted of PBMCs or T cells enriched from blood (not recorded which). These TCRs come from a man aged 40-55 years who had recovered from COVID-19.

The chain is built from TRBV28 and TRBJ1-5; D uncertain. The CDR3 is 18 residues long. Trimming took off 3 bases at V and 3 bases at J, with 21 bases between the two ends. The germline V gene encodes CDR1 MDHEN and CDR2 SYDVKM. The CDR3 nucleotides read TGTGCCAGCAGTTTGGGTCGAAACAGATGGGCCTACAATCAGCCCCAGCATTTT. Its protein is CASSLGRNRWAYNQPQHF.

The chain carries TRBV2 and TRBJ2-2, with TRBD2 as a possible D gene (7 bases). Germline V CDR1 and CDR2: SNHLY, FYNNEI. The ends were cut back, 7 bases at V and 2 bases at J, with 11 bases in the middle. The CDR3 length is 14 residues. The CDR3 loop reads CASMAGANTGELFF. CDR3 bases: TGTGCCAGCATGGCGGGGGCAAACACCGGGGAGCTGTTTTTT.

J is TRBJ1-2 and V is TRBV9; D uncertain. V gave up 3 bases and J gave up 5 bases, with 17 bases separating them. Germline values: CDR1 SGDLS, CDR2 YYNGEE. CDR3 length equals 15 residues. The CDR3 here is CASSALETGNYGYTF. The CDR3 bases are TGTGCCAGCAGCGCCCTAGAAACGGGAAATTATGGCTACACCTTC.

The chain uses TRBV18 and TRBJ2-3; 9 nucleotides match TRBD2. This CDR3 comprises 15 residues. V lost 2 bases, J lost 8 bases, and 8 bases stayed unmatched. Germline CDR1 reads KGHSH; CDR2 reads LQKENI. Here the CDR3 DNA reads TGTGCCAGCTCACCAGGTTCGTCTAGCGGGACTACGCAGTATTTT. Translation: CASSPGSSSGTTQYF.

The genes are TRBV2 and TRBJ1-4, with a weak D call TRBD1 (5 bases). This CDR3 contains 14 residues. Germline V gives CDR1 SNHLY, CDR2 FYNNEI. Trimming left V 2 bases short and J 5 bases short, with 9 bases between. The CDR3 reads CASSEWGGNEKLFF. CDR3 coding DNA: TGTGCCAGCAGTGAATGGGGGGGGAATGAAAAACTGTTTTTT.

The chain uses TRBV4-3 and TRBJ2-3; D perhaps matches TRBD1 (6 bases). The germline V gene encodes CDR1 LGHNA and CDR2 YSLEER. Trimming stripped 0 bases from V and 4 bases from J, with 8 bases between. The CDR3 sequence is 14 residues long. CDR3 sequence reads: CASSQEGGPDTQYF. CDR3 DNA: TGCGCCAGCAGCCAAGAAGGGGGTCCAGATACGCAGTATTTT.

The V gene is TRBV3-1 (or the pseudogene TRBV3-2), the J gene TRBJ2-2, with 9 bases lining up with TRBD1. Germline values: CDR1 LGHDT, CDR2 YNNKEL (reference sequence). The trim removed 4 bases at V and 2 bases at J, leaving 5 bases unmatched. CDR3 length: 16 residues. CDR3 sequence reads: CASSRGQGFNTGELFF. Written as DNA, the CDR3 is TGTGCCAGCAGCCGCGGACAGGGGTTTAACACCGGGGAGCTGTTTTTT.

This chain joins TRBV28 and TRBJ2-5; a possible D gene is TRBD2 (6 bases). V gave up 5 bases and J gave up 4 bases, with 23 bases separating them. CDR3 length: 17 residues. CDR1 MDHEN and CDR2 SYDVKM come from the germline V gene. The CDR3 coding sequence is TGTGCCAGCAGTCATCGAGGGGCGGGTTTCGGGGGAGAGACCCAGTACTTC. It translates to CASSHRGAGFGGETQYF.

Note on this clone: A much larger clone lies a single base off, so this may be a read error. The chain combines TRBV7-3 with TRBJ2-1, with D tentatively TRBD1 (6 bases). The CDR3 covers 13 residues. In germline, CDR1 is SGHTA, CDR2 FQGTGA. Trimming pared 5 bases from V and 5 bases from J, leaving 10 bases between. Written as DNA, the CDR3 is TGTGCCAGCAGCCCCGGGACACACAATGAGCAGTTCTTC. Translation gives CASSPGTHNEQFF.

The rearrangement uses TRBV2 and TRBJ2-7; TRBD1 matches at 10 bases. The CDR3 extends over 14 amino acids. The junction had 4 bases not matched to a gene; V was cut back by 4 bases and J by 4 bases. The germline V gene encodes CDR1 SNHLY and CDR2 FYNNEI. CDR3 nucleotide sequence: TGTGCCAGCAGTGGGGGACAGGGGAGATACGAGCAGTACTTC. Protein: CASSGGQGRYEQYF.

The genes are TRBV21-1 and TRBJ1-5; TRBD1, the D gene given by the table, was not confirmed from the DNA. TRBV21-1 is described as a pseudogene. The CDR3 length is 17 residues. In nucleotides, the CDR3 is TGTGCCAGCAGCAATGAGGGGGCCCTTTATAGCAATCAGCCCCAGCATTTT. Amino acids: CASSNEGALYSNQPQHF.

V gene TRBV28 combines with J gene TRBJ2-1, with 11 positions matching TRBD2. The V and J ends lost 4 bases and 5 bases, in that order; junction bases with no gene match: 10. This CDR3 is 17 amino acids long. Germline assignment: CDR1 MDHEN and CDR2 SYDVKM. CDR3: CASSSPALAGEDNEQFF. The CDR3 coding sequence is TGTGCCAGCAGTTCCCCAGCACTAGCGGGAGAAGACAATGAGCAGTTCTTC.

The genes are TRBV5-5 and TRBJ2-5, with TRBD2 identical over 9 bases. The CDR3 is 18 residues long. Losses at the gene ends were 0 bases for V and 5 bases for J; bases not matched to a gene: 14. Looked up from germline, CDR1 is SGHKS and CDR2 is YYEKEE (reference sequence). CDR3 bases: TGTGCCAGCAGCTTGGATCGGCTAGCGGGATTCGGTGGGGAGACCCAGTACTTC. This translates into CASSLDRLAGFGGETQYF.

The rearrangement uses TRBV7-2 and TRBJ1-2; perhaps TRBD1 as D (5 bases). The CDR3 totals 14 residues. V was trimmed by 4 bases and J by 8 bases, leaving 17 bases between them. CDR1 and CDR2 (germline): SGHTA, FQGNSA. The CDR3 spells CASSSRGVRRGYTF. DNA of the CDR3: TGTGCCAGCAGCTCCCGGGGGGTTCGTCGCGGCTACACCTTC.

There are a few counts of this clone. CDR3 in amino acids: CASSQTGMNSPLHF. In DNA form, the CDR3 reads TGTGCCAGTAGTCAGACAGGAATGAATTCACCCCTCCACTTT. The chain uses TRBV19 and TRBJ1-6, with D maybe TRBD1 (6 bases). Trimming removed 5 bases from V and 7 bases from J, with 12 bases in between. Germline assignment: CDR1 LNHDA and CDR2 SQIVND (reference sequence). The CDR3 covers 14 residues.

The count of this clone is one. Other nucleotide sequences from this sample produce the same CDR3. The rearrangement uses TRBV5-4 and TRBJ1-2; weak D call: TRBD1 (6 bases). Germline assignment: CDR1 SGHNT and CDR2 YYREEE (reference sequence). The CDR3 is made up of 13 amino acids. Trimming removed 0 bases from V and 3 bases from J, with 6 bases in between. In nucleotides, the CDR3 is TGTGCCAGCAGCTTGGAGGGGGACTATGGCTACACCTTC. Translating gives CASSLEGDYGYTF. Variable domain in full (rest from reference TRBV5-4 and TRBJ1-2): ETGVTQSPTHLIKTRGQQVTLRCSSQSGHNTVSWYQQALGQGPQFIFQYYREEENGRGNFPPRFSGLQFPNYSSELNVNALELDDSALYLCASSLEGDYGYTFGSGTRLTVV.

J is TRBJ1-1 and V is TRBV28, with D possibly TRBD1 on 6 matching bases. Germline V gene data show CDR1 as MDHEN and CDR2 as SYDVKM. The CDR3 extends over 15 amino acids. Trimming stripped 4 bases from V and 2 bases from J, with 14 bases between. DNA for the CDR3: TGTGCCAGCAGTTCTCTGACAGGAGCAAACACTGAAGCTTTCTTT. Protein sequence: CASSSLTGANTEAFF. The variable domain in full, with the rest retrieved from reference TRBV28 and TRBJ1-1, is DVKVTQSSRYLVKRTGEKVFLECVQDMDHENMFWYRQDPGLGLRLIYFSYDVKMKEKGDIPEGYSVSREKKERFSLILESASTNQTSMYLCASSSLTGANTEAFFGQGTRLTVV.

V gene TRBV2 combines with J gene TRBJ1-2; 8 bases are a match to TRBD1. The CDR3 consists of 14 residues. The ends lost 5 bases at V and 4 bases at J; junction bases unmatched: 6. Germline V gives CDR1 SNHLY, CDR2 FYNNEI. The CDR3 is CASSFPTGGYGYTF. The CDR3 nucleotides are TGTGCCAGCAGTTTCCCCACAGGGGGCTATGGCTACACCTTC. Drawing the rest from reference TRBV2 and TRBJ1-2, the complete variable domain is EPEVTQTPSHQVTQMGQEVILRCVPISNHLYFYWYRQILGQKVEFLVSFYNNEISEKSEIFDDQFSVERPDGSNFTLKIRSTKLEDSAMYFCASSFPTGGYGYTFGSGTRLTVV.

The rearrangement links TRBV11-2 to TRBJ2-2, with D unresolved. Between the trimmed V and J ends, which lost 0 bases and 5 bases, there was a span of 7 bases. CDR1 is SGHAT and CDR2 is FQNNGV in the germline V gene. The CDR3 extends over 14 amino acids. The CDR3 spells CASSLESGTGELFF. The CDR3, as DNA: TGTGCCAGCAGCTTAGAATCCGGGACCGGGGAGCTGTTTTTT.

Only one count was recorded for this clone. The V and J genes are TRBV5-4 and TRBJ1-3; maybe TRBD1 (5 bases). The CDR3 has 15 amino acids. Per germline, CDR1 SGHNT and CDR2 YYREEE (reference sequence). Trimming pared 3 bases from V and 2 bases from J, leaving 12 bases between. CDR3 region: CASSWHTGAGNTIYF. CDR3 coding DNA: TGTGCCAGCAGCTGGCACACAGGAGCTGGAAACACCATATATTTT.

CDR3 region: CASSLNRDNSPLHF. The CDR3 DNA follows: TGTGCCAGCAGCTTGAACAGGGATAATTCACCCCTCCACTTT. This chain uses TRBV5-4 with TRBJ1-6; the D gene is possibly TRBD1 (6 bases). The germline gives CDR1 SGHNT, CDR2 YYREEE (reference sequence). V lost 1 base, J lost 5 bases, and 7 bases lay in between. There are 14 residues in the CDR3.

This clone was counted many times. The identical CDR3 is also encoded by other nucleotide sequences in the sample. CDR3 protein: CASSEGTSGSHEQYF. Written as DNA, the CDR3 is TGCGCCAGCAGTGAGGGGACTAGCGGGAGCCACGAGCAGTACTTC. The gene calls are TRBV10-1 and TRBJ2-7; 14 bases match TRBD2. Germline CDR1 and CDR2: WNHNN and SYGVQD (reference sequence). V lost 2 bases, J lost 5 bases, and 2 bases stayed unmatched. This CDR3 spans 15 amino acids.

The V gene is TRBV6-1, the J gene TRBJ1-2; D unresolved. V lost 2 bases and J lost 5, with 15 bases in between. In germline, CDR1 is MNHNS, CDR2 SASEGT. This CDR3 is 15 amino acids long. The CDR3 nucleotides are TGTGCCAGCAGTGAACTCCAAGGAGGATCATATGGCTACACCTTC. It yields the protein CASSELQGGSYGYTF.